These 18 T cell receptor beta chains came from one sample sequenced in a study of cytomegalovirus exposure and HLA in healthy donors. PCR employed 60 Vbeta and 13 Jbeta primers. The protocol was immunoSEQ multiplex PCR, while the TCRdb copy is restricted to in-frame clones and leaves out a portion. The sample comprises some 130,000 clones, roughly 77% of which are singletons, and around 4.8% rests with the top ten. The sequencing sample was made of PBMCs. These receptors came from a man aged 25-45 years in good health.

The rearrangement uses TRBV30 and TRBJ1-4; D unclear. The CDR3 consists of 14 residues. Germline V gene sequence: CDR1 GTSNPN, CDR2 SVGIG (reference sequence). V was trimmed by 3 bases and J by 8 bases, leaving 16 bases between them. CDR3 sequence reads: CAWSPGPEVEKLFF. The DNA of the CDR3 is TGTGCCTGGAGCCCGGGCCCGGAGGTGGAAAAACTGTTTTTT.

V is TRBV5-1 and J is TRBJ2-7; weak D call: TRBD1 (5 bases). With 4 bases removed from V and 3 bases from J, the gap between germline ends came to 11 bases. There are 13 residues in the CDR3. Per the germline V gene, CDR1 is SGHRS and CDR2 is YFSETQ. CDR3 sequence: CASSHPDSYEQYF. The CDR3 DNA follows: TGCGCCAGCAGCCACCCTGACAGCTACGAGCAGTACTTC. The entire variable domain, with the rest obtained from reference TRBV5-1 and TRBJ2-7, is as follows: KAGVTQTPRYLIKTRGQQVTLSCSPISGHRSVSWYQQTPGQGLQFLFEYFSETQRNKGNFPGRFSGRQFSNSRSEMNVSTLELGDSALYLCASSHPDSYEQYFGPGTRLTVT.

This clone was seen only a few times. This chain links TRBV7-2 with TRBJ2-1; TRBD1 might be the D (5 bases). The CDR3 has 16 residues. Germline V lookup: CDR1 SGHTA, CDR2 FQGNSA. Trimming removed 5 bases from V and 3 bases from J, with 17 bases in between. The CDR3 region is CASSPRRGTDYNEQFF. CDR3 DNA: TGTGCCAGCAGCCCACGTAGGGGTACCGACTACAATGAGCAGTTCTTC.

This chain links TRBV5-4 with TRBJ2-7; 8 bases match TRBD1. Looked up from germline, CDR1 is SGHNT and CDR2 is YYREEE (reference sequence). The CDR3 is made up of 15 amino acids. Unmatched junction bases numbered 8, after V lost 0 bases and J lost 6 bases. The CDR3 DNA reads as TGTGCCAGCAGCTTGGGGGGGACAGGTAATACCGAGCAGTACTTC. Encoded protein: CASSLGGTGNTEQYF.

The chain combines TRBV30 with TRBJ2-2, with D possibly matching TRBD1 (6 bases). The CDR3 is made up of 16 amino acids. Germline CDR1 GTSNPN, CDR2 SVGIG (reference sequence). The ends were cut back, 5 bases at V and 5 bases at J, with 21 bases in the middle. CDR3 nucleotide sequence: TGTGCCTGGGGGGGCCCCTTATGGGTGGGGACCGGGGAGCTGTTTTTT. This sequence encodes CAWGGPLWVGTGELFF.

The CDR3 is CASSLVPDSYSYEQYF. Written as DNA, the CDR3 is TGCGCCAGCAGCTTGGTGCCGGACAGCTACTCCTACGAGCAGTACTTC. The V and J genes are TRBV5-1 and TRBJ2-7; possibly TRBD1 for D (6 bases). Trimming took off 0 bases at V and 0 bases at J, with 13 bases between the two ends. The CDR3 runs to 16 residues. Germline V gene lookup returns CDR1 SGHRS and CDR2 YFSETQ.

The V gene is TRBV7-9, the J gene TRBJ1-2; 8 nucleotides match TRBD1. Trimming cost V 1 base and J 4 bases; bases outside gene matches: 5. The CDR3 has 15 amino acids. In germline, CDR1 is SEHNR, CDR2 FQNEAQ (reference sequence). CDR3 loop: CASSLGTGSSYGYTF. The DNA of the CDR3 is TGTGCCAGCAGCTTAGGGACAGGGAGCAGCTATGGCTACACCTTC.

The chain couples TRBV7-8 to TRBJ2-7; 8 bases line up with TRBD2. The germline CDR1 and CDR2 sequences are SGHVS and FQNEAQ. Trimming at V came to 6 bases and at J to 3 bases, leaving 4 bases not matched to a gene. This CDR3 comprises 13 residues. The CDR3 DNA follows: TGTGCCAGCAGTAGCGGGATGAGCTACGAGCAGTACTTC. This translates into CASSSGMSYEQYF.

This clone came up a few times. The V and J genes are TRBV13 and TRBJ2-1, with a tentative D call TRBD2 (5 bases). CDR1 is PRHDT and CDR2 is FYEKMQ in the germline V gene (reference sequence). Trimming removed 2 bases from V and 0 bases from J, with 8 bases in between. The CDR3 length is 15 residues. CDR3 DNA sequence: TGTGCCAGCAGCTTATTAGGGAGCTCCTACAATGAGCAGTTCTTC. As protein: CASSLLGSSYNEQFF.

The rearrangement joins TRBV19 to TRBJ1-2, with a weak D call TRBD1 (6 bases). CDR1 and CDR2 from the germline V gene are LNHDA and SQIVND (reference sequence). Trimming removed 1 base from V and 2 bases from J, with 11 bases in between. The CDR3 runs to 15 residues. In DNA form, the CDR3 reads TGTGCCAGTAGTATAGTCGGGGGGCTAAACTATGGCTACACCTTC. This gives the protein CASSIVGGLNYGYTF.

This clone was counted only a few times. The chain recombines TRBV28 with TRBJ1-5; perhaps TRBD1 as D (5 bases). Trimming stripped 5 bases from V and 1 base from J, with 15 bases between. This CDR3 spans 16 amino acids. The V gene's germline CDR1 is MDHEN and CDR2 SYDVKM. The CDR3 DNA reads TGTGCCAGCAGTCCAGGAGGGGTTCTGAGCAATCAGCCCCAGCATTTT. Amino acid sequence: CASSPGGVLSNQPQHF.

The rearrangement links TRBV7-9 to TRBJ1-2; no clear D. CDR1 and CDR2 from the germline V gene are SEHNR and FQNEAQ (reference sequence). V gave up 1 base and J gave up 13 bases, with 13 bases separating them. The CDR3 totals 12 residues. The CDR3 nucleotides are TGTGCCAGCAGCTTAGTGAACAGTAGGCCCACCTTC. Translated, it gives CASSLVNSRPTF.

The chain has TRBV21-1 and TRBJ2-5; the listed D gene, TRBD2, was not tested against the DNA. The J call may be incorrect, as the DNA end agrees better with TRBJ2-7. TRBV21-1 is a documented pseudogene. The CDR3 length is 20 residues. In nucleotides, the CDR3 is TGTGCCAGCATCTTTCAACCTTTCTTTCCGGGAGGGCCCTGGGCCTACGAGCAGTACTTC. Translating it yields CASIFQPFFPGGPWAYEQYF.

The chain joins TRBV4-2 to TRBJ2-1; 8 nucleotides line up with TRBD2. Trimming removed 0 bases from V and 3 bases from J; junction bases left unmatched: 1. In germline, CDR1 is LGHNA, CDR2 YNFKEQ. The CDR3 length is 15 residues. CDR3 in amino acids: CASSQELADYNEQFF. CDR3 sequence (DNA): TGTGCCAGCAGCCAAGAACTAGCGGACTACAATGAGCAGTTCTTC.

This clone showed up just a few times. CDR3 sequence: CASSQRLNGRDEKLFF. The CDR3 bases are TGTGCCAGCAGCCAGAGGTTGAACGGGAGGGATGAAAAACTGTTTTTT. The rearrangement links TRBV5-4 to TRBJ1-4; D unresolved. This CDR3 is 16 amino acids long. V lost 4 bases to trimming and J lost 6 bases, with 19 bases between them. Germline lookup yields CDR1 SGHNT and CDR2 YYREEE (reference sequence). Drawing the rest from reference TRBV5-4 and TRBJ1-4, the complete variable domain is ETGVTQSPTHLIKTRGQQVTLRCSSQSGHNTVSWYQQALGQGPQFIFQYYREEENGRGNFPPRFSGLQFPNYSSELNVNALELDDSALYLCASSQRLNGRDEKLFFGSGTQLSVL.

This rearrangement joins TRBV4-2 to TRBJ2-1; TRBD2 matches 9 bases. Germline V lookup: CDR1 LGHNA, CDR2 YNFKEQ. J lost 4 bases, V lost 0 bases, and 4 bases had no gene match. The CDR3 spans 16 residues. CDR3 nucleotide sequence: TGTGCCAGCAGCCAAGATTATACTAGCGGGTACAATGAGCAGTTCTTC. Protein: CASSQDYTSGYNEQFF.

This clone was recorded a few times. The chain links TRBV5-6 to TRBJ1-1; 9 nucleotides line up with TRBD1. This CDR3 region has 14 residues. V lost 4 bases to trimming and J lost 4 bases; unmatched junction nucleotides: 5. CDR1 and CDR2 (germline): SGHDT, YYEEEE. CDR3 loop: CASSRSDRGTEAFF. DNA for the CDR3: TGTGCCAGCAGCCGCTCGGACAGGGGCACTGAAGCTTTCTTT. The full variable domain, with the rest looked up from reference TRBV5-6 and TRBJ1-1, is DAGVTQSPTHLIKTRGQQVTLRCSPKSGHDTVSWYQQALGQGPQFIFQYYEEEERQRGNFPDRFSGHQFPNYSSELNVNALLLGDSALYLCASSRSDRGTEAFFGQGTRLTVV.

Worth noting for this clone: A junction end diverges from the germline sequence, so it may reflect a read error. The chain recombines TRBV7-9 with TRBJ2-1; D gene uncertain. This CDR3 comprises 13 residues. The germline gives CDR1 SEHNR, CDR2 FQNEAQ (reference sequence). The CDR3 spells CSSSLPLRTKQFF. In DNA, the CDR3 is TGTTCCAGCAGCCTCCCCCTGAGAACTAAGCAGTTCTTC.